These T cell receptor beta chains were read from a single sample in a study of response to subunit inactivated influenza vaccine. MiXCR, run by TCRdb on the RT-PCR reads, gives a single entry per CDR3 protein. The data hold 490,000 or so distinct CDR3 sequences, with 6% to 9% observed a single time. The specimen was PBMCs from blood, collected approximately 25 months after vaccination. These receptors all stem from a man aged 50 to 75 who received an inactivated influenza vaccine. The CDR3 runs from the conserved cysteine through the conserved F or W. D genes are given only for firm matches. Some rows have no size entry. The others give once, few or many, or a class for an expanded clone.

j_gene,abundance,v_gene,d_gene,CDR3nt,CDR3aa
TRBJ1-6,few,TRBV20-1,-,TGCAGTGCTCGAGGGTATATGAATTCACCCCTCCACTTT,CSARGYMNSPLHF
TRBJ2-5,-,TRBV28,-,TGTGCCAGCAACCAGGGCCAAGAGACCCAGTACTTC,CASNQGQETQYF
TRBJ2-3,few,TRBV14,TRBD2,TGTGCCAGCAGCCAAGAGGGCGGACTAGCGGGAGTGATCACAGATACGCAGTATTTT,CASSQEGGLAGVITDTQYF
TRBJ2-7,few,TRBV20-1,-,TGCAGTGCTGCCCCCGGGACAAATATTTACGAGCAGTACTTC,CSAAPGTNIYEQYF
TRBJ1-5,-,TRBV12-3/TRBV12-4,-,TGTGCCAGCAGTTTGGACACAGTCAATCAGCCCCAGCATTTT,CASSLDTVNQPQHF
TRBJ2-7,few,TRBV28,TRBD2,TGTGCCAGCAGACGAACTAGCGTGAGAGAGCAGTACTTC,CASRRTSVREQYF
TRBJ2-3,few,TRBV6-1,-,TGTGCCAGCAGAGAGCGCACCAGGACAGATACGCAGTATTTT,CASRERTRTDTQYF
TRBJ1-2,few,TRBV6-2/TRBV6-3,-,TGTGCCAGCAGTTACGGGCGGCCGGTTGACTATGGCTACACCTTC,CASSYGRPVDYGYTF
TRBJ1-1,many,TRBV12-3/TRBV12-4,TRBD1,TGTGCCAGCACCGGACAGGGGAACACTGAAGCTTTCTTT,CASTGQGNTEAFF
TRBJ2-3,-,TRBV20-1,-,TGCAGTGCTGACGGATTAGAGGATACGCAGTATTTT,CSADGLEDTQYF
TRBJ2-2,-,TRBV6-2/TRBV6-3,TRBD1,TGTGCCAACCGACAGGGGGCTACCGGGGAGCTGTTTTTT,CANRQGATGELFF
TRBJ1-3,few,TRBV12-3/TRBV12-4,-,TGTGCCAGCAGCCCGGGAGAATCGTCTGGAAACACCATATATTTT,CASSPGESSGNTIYF
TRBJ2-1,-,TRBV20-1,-,TGCAGTGCTAGAGGTTCTAGAGGGCAAGCGCAGTTCTTC,CSARGSRGQAQFF
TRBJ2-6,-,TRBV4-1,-,TGCGCCAGCAGCCAACGCATGGACCGCTCTGGGGCCAACGTCCTGACTTTC,CASSQRMDRSGANVLTF
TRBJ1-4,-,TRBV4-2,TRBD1,TGTGCCAGCAGCCCCCAGGGGGCGGATAATGAAAAACTGTTTTTT,CASSPQGADNEKLFF
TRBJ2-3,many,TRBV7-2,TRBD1,TGTGCCAGCAGCTTTACAGGGGCTTCAGGGGATACGCAGTATTTT,CASSFTGASGDTQYF
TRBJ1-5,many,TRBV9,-,TGTGCCAGCAGCGAGTCTCCTGATCAGCCCCAGCATTTT,CASSESPDQPQHF
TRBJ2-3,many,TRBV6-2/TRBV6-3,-,TGTGCCAGCAGTACAGAAATGCGGGATACGCAGTATTTT,CASSTEMRDTQYF